This T cell receptor beta chain was recovered during a study of vaccination effects on CD4 cells after COVID-19 (dated by TCRdb to between 2022 and 2023). At the level of the whole study: Participants received two doses of either the BNT162b2 or the mRNA-1273 mRNA SARS-CoV-2 vaccine. Pre-vaccine samples were collected from two convalescent patients 16 days and one week before the first dose, corresponding to 142 and 148 days after COVID-19 diagnosis. SARS-CoV-2 spike-specific CD4+ TCR repertoires were compared before and after mRNA vaccination in COVID-19 convalescent patients and in infection-naive vaccine recipients. A total of more than 8 COVID-19 convalescent patients and a handful of SARS-CoV-2-naive healthy vaccine recipients were included in the full study. Cultures from other donors in the study were sequenced using the Oncomine TCR Beta short-read assay on an Illumina iSeq 100.

To identify antigen-specific CD4+ T cell clonotypes by their expansion, the ViraFEST assay first stimulated PBMC with viral peptide pools and then applied TCR sequencing. After about 9 days of culture, CD4+ T cells were isolated with the EasySep CD4+ T cell isolation kit. Convalescent patients had PCR-confirmed SARS-CoV-2 infection between March and December 2020, before Alpha, Beta and Delta variants emerged in the United States. Each well held 1.5 million to 2 million PBMC cultured in IMDM containing approximately 5% human AB serum, 9 to 10 IU/ml IL-2 and gentamicin, along with around 9.1 ug/ml peptides. Half of the culture medium was replaced with fresh IL-2-containing medium on days 3 and 7. Unless noted otherwise, every peptide stimulation condition was cultured in triplicate wells. PBMC were separated from whole blood using Ficoll-Paque Plus gradient centrifugation and were then either cryopreserved at -140C or used fresh. Overlapping peptide pools spanned the spike proteins of SARS-CoV-2 and the common cold coronaviruses HCoV-NL63, HCoV-OC43 and HCoV-229E. Genomic DNA was extracted from cultured CD4+ T cells with the QIAamp micro DNA kit.

The germline V gene encodes CDR1 SGHNT and CDR2 YYREEE (reference sequence). V loses 1 base at its end and J loses 3 bases; junction bases beyond the gene matches: 1. From its cysteine to its phenylalanine, the CDR3 spans 14 amino acids. The retained sequence is limited to the CDR3, 42 bases, with the frame set at the first base. The method was the immunoSEQ multiplex PCR assay. DNA from the CD4+ T cells that had been cultured and isolated underwent TCR beta CDR3 sequencing. As for how the authors treated the data: Non-productive TCR sequences were removed and reads were trimmed to the CDR3 region, keeping CDR3s of at least 7 amino acids. Antigen-specific clonotypes were identified using the MANAFEST web app by comparison of expansion in peptide wells against reference cultures. To be called positive, a clone needed expansion at FDR<0.05 compared with the reference and with all other wells, an odds ratio greater than 5, and a frequency greater than 0.1% in two replicate wells. Clonotypes significantly expanded in SARS-CoV-2 spike wells and in at least one common cold coronavirus spike condition were defined as cross-reactive. Levenshtein distance calculated with the stringdist R package was used to assess CDR3 similarity, and unrooted trees were constructed with ape in R 3.6.1. TCRdb obtained this table from immuneACCESS and retained in-frame rearrangements with V and J assigned. These tables miss some clones; where compared with another copy, unresolved V genes account for less than half of the shortfall, and the remainder is unexplained. That table supplies the V and J calls and clone size; D and trimming were determined from the DNA. The sample profile shows 20,000 to 30,000 clones; approximately 69% of them were found once. In total, the top ten clones hold less than 20% of the sample.

This clone was seen a few times. The target of this receptor is not known. Base qualities are not provided; no much larger clone lies one nucleotide away. Study-wide conclusions, independent of this receptor: In convalescent patients, the post-vaccine spike-reactive repertoire consisted mainly of new vaccine-induced clones, largely distinct from infection-induced clones. Limitations of the study were the small number of convalescent patients and the absence of early post-infection timepoints. Clones induced by infection and clones induced by vaccination both contracted markedly at late timepoints after vaccination, which fits with T cell responses waning over time.

Material: CD4+ T cells from PBMCs cultured with SARS-CoV-2 spike peptides, obtained before COVID-19 vaccination. Interpreted using the paper, the cell subset or site label stands for: SARS-CoV-2 spike overlapping peptide pool stimulation. This TCR came from a human donor who had a prior SARS-CoV-2 infection. This chain joins TRBV5-4 to TRBJ2-7; 10 central bases correspond to TRBD1. The CDR3 protein: CASSLRTGGYEQYF. The sequence in DNA is TGTGCCAGCAGCTTGCGGACAGGGGGCTACGAGCAGTACTTC. When the CDR3 is completed using the reference TRBV5-4 and TRBJ2-7 genes on either side, the full variable domain is ETGVTQSPTHLIKTRGQQVTLRCSSQSGHNTVSWYQQALGQGPQFIFQYYREEENGRGNFPPRFSGLQFPNYSSELNVNALELDDSALYLCASSLRTGGYEQYFGPGTRLTVT.